This T cell receptor beta chain emerged from a study of cytomegalovirus exposure and HLA in healthy donors. Study results and limitations: In a later analysis, a missense DCLRE1C variant was linked to TCR beta V- and J-gene trimming. There were several of the most significant clusters that appeared linked to common viral pathogens in a later analysis. The authors excluded some V segments, including TRBV6-2 and TRBV6-3, as indistinguishable.

Details on this clone: Its target is not known.

Donors showed nominal health when sampled, although they likely had unrecorded immune exposures. Primers included in the PCR were 60 Vbeta and 13 Jbeta primers. Libraries were prepared by immunoSEQ multiplex PCR; TCRdb keeps only in-frame clonotypes and omits some of them. The sample records roughly 150,000 clones, approximately 88% being singletons. Trimming removed 6 bases from V and 0 bases from J, with 12 bases in between. The CDR3 spans 15 residues. Germline CDR1 and CDR2: LNHDA and SQIVND (reference sequence). The chain joins TRBV19 to TRBJ2-1; TRBD1 might be the D (5 bases). This TCR was recovered from a man aged 25-45 years in good health and CMV-seronegative. Sequenced input: PBMCs. The CDR3 spells CASRADRSSYNEQFF. The DNA for the CDR3 is TGTGCCAGTAGGGCCGACAGAAGCTCCTACAATGAGCAGTTCTTC.